This T cell receptor (beta chain) was captured by sequencing in a study of early T cells in non-severe SARS-CoV-2 infection. Study-level points and caveats: In VDJdb matching, anti-spike CD8 responses were favored while private and CD4 specificities went missing.

This clonotype was observed many times. Its antigen is not identified. This CDR3 region has 13 residues. CDR1 SGHRS and CDR2 YFSETQ come from the germline V gene. The germline V and J ends were trimmed by 0 bases and 6 bases, with 8 bases remaining between them. Unique molecular identifiers were added to individual cDNA molecules. TCRdb used MiXCR to reprocess the 5' RACE reads, holding one entry per CDR3 protein. The sample yields tens of thousands of distinct CDR3 sequences, around 5.6% seen once. The sample comprised whole blood. This TCR derives from an adult who was a healthcare worker with PCR-confirmed SARS-CoV-2 infection or an uninfected control (not recorded which). This chain joins TRBV5-1 and TRBJ2-3; D may match TRBD1 or TRBD2 (6 bases each). The CDR3 DNA reads TGCGCCAGCAGCTTGGAGGGGGGCGATACGCAGTATTTT. Translation: CASSLEGGDTQYF.